The present entry profiles one T cell receptor (beta chain) with its context. Its specificity is unknown. These data belong to a study of shared clonotypes between healthy human individuals. Study findings and constraints: Clonotypes shared by all four donors outscored non-shared clonotypes in generation probability.

The V end was cut by 4 bases, the J end by 7 bases, with 11 bases between. Germline values: CDR1 SQVTM, CDR2 ANQGSEA. This CDR3 spans 11 amino acids. This table comes from immunoSEQ multiplex PCR, and its TCRdb copy is limited to in-frame clones, with some not included. The table includes about 360,000 clones, less than 85% detected once. This clonotype was sampled from a man aged 30-40 years in good health. The chain has TRBV29-1 and TRBJ2-7; the D gene is possibly TRBD2 (5 bases). The sequenced material came from memory CD4+ T cells sorted from blood. Noted subset: CD45RA-negative fraction. CDR3 protein: CSVGFSGEQYF. CDR3 nucleotides: TGCAGCGTTGGGTTCTCGGGGGAGCAGTACTTC.